Following are 17 T cell receptor beta chains from one sample sequenced in a study of T-cell memory formation after mild COVID-19. Each CDR3 protein gets one entry after TCRdb re-called the 5' RACE reads with MiXCR. Among about 560,000 distinct CDR3 sequences listed, less than 25% were seen once. The source material was PBMCs or a T cell subset sorted from them (not recorded which). These receptors were taken from an adult woman who had mild COVID-19 (a few samples of this study predate the infection). Cell type and time point are not known.

This sequence joins TRBV5-6 and TRBJ2-5, with D perhaps matching TRBD2 (5 bases). Looked up from germline, CDR1 is SGHDT and CDR2 is YYEEEE. The CDR3 loop spans 14 amino acids. Trimming stripped 3 bases from V and 5 bases from J, with 14 bases between. CDR3 coding DNA: TGTGCCAGCAGCTCCCGGACGGGATTGGAGACCCAGTACTTC. This encodes CASSSRTGLETQYF.

This sequence joins TRBV9 and TRBJ2-7, with a weak D call TRBD2 (6 bases). The length of the CDR3 is 16 residues. Germline V lookup: CDR1 SGDLS, CDR2 YYNGEE. Trimming shortened V by 3 bases and J by 0 bases, and 16 bases separated the two germline ends. The CDR3 bases are TGTGCCAGCAGCGCTATGGCGGGGATAAGCTCCTACGAGCAGTACTTC. It yields the protein CASSAMAGISSYEQYF. The entire variable domain, with the rest obtained from reference TRBV9 and TRBJ2-7, is as follows: DSGVTQTPKHLITATGQRVTLRCSPRSGDLSVYWYQQSLDQGLQFLIQYYNGEERAKGNILERFSAQQFPDLHSELNLSSLELGDSALYFCASSAMAGISSYEQYFGPGTRLTVT.

This clonotype was found once. This sequence joins TRBV12-3 or TRBV12-4 and TRBJ2-1; no definite D call. The CDR3 consists of 15 residues. Between the trimmed V and J ends, which lost 2 bases and 4 bases, there was a span of 12 bases. The CDR3 bases are TGTGCCAGCAGTTTAAGGTGGCCATGTTACAATGAGCAGTTCTTC. It specifies CASSLRWPCYNEQFF.

This clonotype occurred a few times. The gene calls are TRBV7-9 and TRBJ2-7; tentative D call: TRBD2 (6 bases). The CDR3 sequence is 17 residues long. CDR1 SEHNR and CDR2 FQNEAQ come from the germline V gene (reference sequence). V lost 5 bases, J lost 0 bases, and 20 bases lay in between. DNA for the CDR3: TGTGCCAGCAGCCGCCCCTTCCGGGACTCGAGCTCCTACGAGCAGTACTTC. Residues: CASSRPFRDSSSYEQYF.

This clonotype turned up a few times. The gene calls are TRBV5-1 and TRBJ2-1; D uncertain. CDR1 is SGHRS, CDR2 YFSETQ, per germline. This CDR3 has 15 residues. V gave up 0 bases and J gave up 8 bases, with 15 bases separating them. The CDR3 here is CASSLVAITTDEQFF. The CDR3 bases are TGCGCCAGCAGCTTGGTGGCTATAACTACGGATGAGCAGTTCTTC. Full variable domain (remainder filled in from reference TRBV5-1 and TRBJ2-1): KAGVTQTPRYLIKTRGQQVTLSCSPISGHRSVSWYQQTPGQGLQFLFEYFSETQRNKGNFPGRFSGRQFSNSRSEMNVSTLELGDSALYLCASSLVAITTDEQFFGPGTRLTVL.

The V gene is TRBV30, the J gene TRBJ2-1; D not resolved. There are 17 residues in the CDR3. Per the germline V gene, CDR1 is GTSNPN and CDR2 is SVGIG (reference sequence). Trimming stripped 2 bases from V and 0 bases from J, with 17 bases between. The chain's CDR3 is CAWSSARLPSSYNEQFF. In DNA form, the CDR3 reads TGTGCCTGGAGTAGTGCTAGGCTTCCAAGCTCCTACAATGAGCAGTTCTTC.

This clonotype was seen a few times. The chain has TRBV6-2 or TRBV6-3 and TRBJ2-1; 14 bases map to TRBD2. The trim removed 5 bases at V and 11 bases at J, leaving 8 bases unmatched. CDR1 MNHEY and CDR2 SVGEGT come from the germline V gene. This CDR3 is built from 15 residues. CDR3: CASSKGTSGRGKQFF. The DNA for the CDR3 is TGTGCCAGCAGTAAAGGGACTAGCGGGAGAGGGAAGCAGTTCTTC.

This clonotype occurred many times. This rearrangement joins TRBV11-2 to TRBJ2-7; TRBD1 aligns across 8 bases. V was pared by 5 bases and J by 2 bases, with 5 bases of the junction left unmatched. Germline V lookup: CDR1 SGHAT, CDR2 FQNNGV. CDR3 length: 14 residues. CDR3 DNA sequence: TGTGCCAGCAGCCAGACAGGGGCGACCTACGAGCAGTACTTC. Translated: CASSQTGATYEQYF.

The V call is TRBV12-3 or TRBV12-4, the J call TRBJ2-2, with a weak D call TRBD2 (5 bases). This CDR3 is 15 amino acids long. V lost 3 bases and J 1 base, leaving 9 bases between the germline ends. The CDR3 sequence is CASSFRGLNTGELFF. For the CDR3, the DNA is TGTGCCAGCAGTTTTCGGGGTCTGAACACCGGGGAGCTGTTTTTT.

This clonotype was seen a few times. V gene TRBV9 combines with J gene TRBJ2-1; D remains ambiguous. CDR1 SGDLS and CDR2 YYNGEE come from the germline V gene. This CDR3 is 13 amino acids long. The ends were cut back, 4 bases at V and 0 bases at J, with 5 bases in the middle. Here the CDR3 reads CASSKDSYNEQFF. In DNA form, the CDR3 reads TGTGCCAGCAGCAAAGACTCCTACAATGAGCAGTTCTTC.

This clonotype was counted a single time. The rearrangement joins TRBV20-1 to TRBJ2-1, with TRBD2 identical over 13 bases. The CDR3 is made up of 16 amino acids. Germline lookup yields CDR1 DFQATT and CDR2 SNEGSKA (reference sequence). The junction had 6 bases not matched to a gene; V was cut back by 3 bases and J by 4 bases. CDR3 nucleotides: TGCAGTGCTAGGAGGACTAGCGGGGGTGCATACAATGAGCAGTTCTTC. This translates into CSARRTSGGAYNEQFF.

The sample holds a few counts of this clonotype. The V call is TRBV21-1, the J call TRBJ2-2; the table's TRBD1 call for D was not verified on the DNA. TRBV21-1 is designated a pseudogene. The CDR3 runs to 15 residues. CDR3 in amino acids: CAIGSGTDNTGELFF. CDR3 DNA: TGTGCCATTGGGTCGGGGACGGATAACACCGGGGAGCTGTTTTTT.

V gene TRBV5-4 combines with J gene TRBJ1-2; 7 bases map to TRBD1. CDR1 is SGHNT and CDR2 is YYREEE in the germline V gene (reference sequence). Unmatched junction bases numbered 11, after V lost 0 bases and J lost 6 bases. This CDR3 contains 16 residues. The CDR3 here is CASSLGRQGRYDGYTF. Written as DNA, the CDR3 is TGTGCCAGCAGCTTGGGGAGACAGGGCAGGTACGATGGCTACACCTTC.

At least ten counts were recorded for this clonotype. The chain couples TRBV3-1 to TRBJ2-5, with D perhaps matching TRBD2 (6 bases). The CDR3 has 15 amino acids. The germline V gene has CDR1 LGHDT and CDR2 YNNKEL (reference sequence). Trimming took 5 bases from V and 5 from J, leaving 18 bases between them. The CDR3 DNA reads TGTGCCAGCAGCGGTGGGACTGTGATGTTCGAGACCCAGTACTTC. Amino acid sequence: CASSGGTVMFETQYF.

This clonotype was counted only a few times. The rearrangement uses TRBV20-1 and TRBJ2-4; the D gene is possibly TRBD2 (5 bases). Trimming stripped 3 bases from V and 6 bases from J, with 12 bases between. The CDR3 is 13 residues long. Germline loops: CDR1 DFQATT, CDR2 SNEGSKA (reference sequence). The CDR3 DNA is TGCAGTGCTAGCTCCAGCGGAAGAAACATTCAGTACTTC. Amino acids: CSASSSGRNIQYF.

V and J are TRBV4-1 and TRBJ2-7, with 7 nucleotides matching TRBD1. V shed 0 bases, J shed 4 bases, and the junction held 9 bases outside the gene matches. There are 16 residues in the CDR3. In germline, CDR1 is MGHRA, CDR2 YSYEKL. CDR3 loop: CASSQEPGQRVYEQYF. The CDR3 DNA reads as TGCGCCAGCAGCCAAGAGCCGGGACAGCGAGTTTACGAGCAGTACTTC.

The CDR3 loop reads CAAPGTALPLAKNIQYF. CDR3 in DNA: TGCGCAGCCCCCGGGACAGCGCTGCCTCTAGCCAAAAACATTCAGTACTTC. The V and J genes are TRBV4-1 and TRBJ2-4, with 7 bases matching TRBD1. CDR3 length equals 17 residues. Germline V gene lookup returns CDR1 MGHRA and CDR2 YSYEKL.